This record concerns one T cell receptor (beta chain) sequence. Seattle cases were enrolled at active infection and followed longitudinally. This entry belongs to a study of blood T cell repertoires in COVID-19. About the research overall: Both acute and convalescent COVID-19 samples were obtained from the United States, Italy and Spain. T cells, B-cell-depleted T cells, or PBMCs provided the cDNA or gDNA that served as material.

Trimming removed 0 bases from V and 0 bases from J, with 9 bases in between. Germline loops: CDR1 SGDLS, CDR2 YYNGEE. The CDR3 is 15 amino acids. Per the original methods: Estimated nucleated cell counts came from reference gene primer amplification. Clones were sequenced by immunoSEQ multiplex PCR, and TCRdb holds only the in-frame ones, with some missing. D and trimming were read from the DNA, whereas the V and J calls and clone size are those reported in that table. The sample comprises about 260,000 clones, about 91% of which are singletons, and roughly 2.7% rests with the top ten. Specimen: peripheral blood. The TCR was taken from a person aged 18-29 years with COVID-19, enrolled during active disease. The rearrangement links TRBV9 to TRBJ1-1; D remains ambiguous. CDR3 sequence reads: CASSVAPGMNTEAFF. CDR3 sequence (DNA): TGTGCCAGCAGCGTAGCCCCGGGGATGAACACTGAAGCTTTCTTT.